This T cell receptor (beta chain) was sequenced in a study of cytomegalovirus exposure and HLA in healthy donors. General observations from the study: The listing of roughly 160 TCR beta chains classed them as cytomegalovirus-associated.

V lost 1 base to trimming and J lost 2 bases, with 8 bases between them. The V gene's germline CDR1 is LGHNA and CDR2 YNFKEQ. The length of the CDR3 is 15 residues. This clone was detected only a few times. The antigen remains unidentified. Clones were sequenced by immunoSEQ multiplex PCR, and TCRdb holds only the in-frame ones, with some missing. In the table there are 250,000 to 300,000 clones, 80% to 90% of which are singletons. The sequence came from a young woman in good health and CMV-seronegative. Sequences were obtained from PBMCs. J is TRBJ2-2 and V is TRBV4-2, with D perhaps TRBD2 (5 bases). The CDR3 DNA reads as TGTGCCAGCAGCCAAGGGGAGCTTAACACCGGGGAGCTGTTTTTT. Amino acid sequence: CASSQGELNTGELFF.